These 27 T cell receptor beta chains were sequenced from one sample in a study of blood T cell repertoires in COVID-19. Generated by immunoSEQ multiplex PCR, the TCRdb table keeps only in-frame clones and is missing some. Of under 40,000 clones detected, roughly 84% appear once; the ten largest clones hold about 31%. The sample comprised peripheral blood. These receptor sequences come from a man between 65 and 79 years old with active COVID-19.

The genes are TRBV19 and TRBJ1-1; D is ambiguous. This CDR3 is 15 amino acids long. Trimming removed 7 bases at V and 4 bases at J, with 19 bases between. The germline CDR1 and CDR2 sequences are LNHDA and SQIVND (reference sequence). CDR3 loop: CASTLVWQSSTEAFF. The DNA for the CDR3 is TGTGCCAGTACTCTAGTGTGGCAGAGCAGCACTGAAGCTTTCTTT. Full variable domain (remainder filled in from reference TRBV19 and TRBJ1-1): DGGITQSPKYLFRKEGQNVTLSCEQNLNHDAMYWYRQDPGQGLRLIYYSQIVNDFQKGDIAEGYSVSREKKESFPLTVTSAQKNPTAFYLCASTLVWQSSTEAFFGQGTRLTVV.

This sequence joins TRBV6-6 and TRBJ1-6; D not certain. CDR1 and CDR2 from the germline V gene are MNHNY and SVGAGI (reference sequence). With 6 bases removed from V and 0 bases from J, the gap between germline ends came to 9 bases. The CDR3 spans 15 residues. This CDR3 reads CASRLASSYNSPLHF. CDR3 coding DNA: TGTGCCAGCAGATTGGCCAGCTCCTATAATTCACCCCTCCACTTT.

This clone was detected a few times. The chain has TRBV5-1 and TRBJ2-1; a possible D gene is TRBD2 (6 bases). V was cut by 4 bases and J by 0 bases, with 11 bases left in between. The V gene's germline CDR1 is SGHRS and CDR2 YFSETQ. The CDR3 runs 15 residues. Here the CDR3 reads CASSPDGSSYNEQFF. CDR3 DNA sequence: TGCGCCAGCAGCCCTGACGGGAGCTCCTACAATGAGCAGTTCTTC.

This clone has a single count. The gene calls are TRBV13 and TRBJ2-1, with TRBD2 as a possible D gene (6 bases). Germline CDR1 and CDR2: PRHDT and FYEKMQ (reference sequence). V was clipped by 5 bases and J by 4 bases, with 15 bases between them. The CDR3 sequence is 15 residues long. CDR3 nucleotides: TGTGCCAGCAGCAGAGCGGGTTTGGGATACAATGAGCAGTTCTTC. Residues: CASSRAGLGYNEQFF.

The V gene is TRBV6-5, the J gene TRBJ1-1, with D tentatively TRBD1 (6 bases). Germline V lookup: CDR1 MNHEY, CDR2 SVGAGI. V dropped 2 bases and J dropped 8 bases, with 15 bases sitting between them. The CDR3 extends over 14 amino acids. CDR3 residues: CASSYVVDGTEAFF. The CDR3 region has the DNA TGTGCCAGCAGTTACGTGGTCGATGGGACAGAAGCTTTCTTT.

V usage is TRBV15 and J usage is TRBJ2-2; 7 nucleotides match TRBD1. This CDR3 is 17 amino acids long. Germline loops: CDR1 LNHNV, CDR2 YYDKDF (reference sequence). V was pared by 0 bases and J by 5 bases, with 9 bases of the junction left unmatched. The CDR3 region has the DNA TGTGCCACCAGCAGAGAACCACAGGGGAGAGGGACCGGGGAGCTGTTTTTT. It encodes CATSREPQGRGTGELFF.

The chain uses TRBV14 and TRBJ1-1, with unresolved D. Germline V gene lookup returns CDR1 SGHDN and CDR2 FVKESK. The V end was cut by 1 base, the J end by 0 bases, with 3 bases between. This CDR3 comprises 13 residues. CDR3: CASSQVVNTEAFF. In nucleotides, the CDR3 is TGTGCCAGCAGCCAAGTAGTGAACACTGAAGCTTTCTTT. Based on the CDR3 plus reference TRBV14 and TRBJ1-1, the full variable domain is EAGVTQFPSHSVIEKGQTVTLRCDPISGHDNLYWYRRVMGKEIKFLLHFVKESKQDESGMPNNRFLAERTGGTYSTLKVQPAELEDSGVYFCASSQVVNTEAFFGQGTRLTVV.

The chain has TRBV28 and TRBJ1-5; D call uncertain. V was pared by 7 bases and J by 5 bases, with 12 bases between. This CDR3 is 13 amino acids long. Per the germline V gene, CDR1 is MDHEN and CDR2 is SYDVKM. CDR3 sequence reads: CASNGQTYQPQHF. The CDR3, as DNA: TGTGCCAGCAATGGGCAAACTTATCAGCCCCAGCATTTT.

The J gene is TRBJ1-5, the V gene TRBV28; D ambiguous. V was clipped by 3 bases and J by 6 bases, with 6 bases between them. CDR3 size: 12 residues. The germline V gene encodes CDR1 MDHEN and CDR2 SYDVKM. CDR3 DNA sequence: TGTGCCAGCAGTTTCGGGGTTCAGCCCCAGCATTTT. It codes for CASSFGVQPQHF.

This chain links TRBV30 with TRBJ1-1; TRBD1 agrees at 9 bases. CDR1 and CDR2 from the germline V gene are GTSNPN and SVGIG (reference sequence). V was pared by 3 bases and J by 8 bases, with 7 bases of the junction left unmatched. CDR3 length: 13 amino acids. In DNA, the CDR3 is TGTGCCTGGAGCCGGACAGGGGTTAACGAAGCTTTCTTT. Translated: CAWSRTGVNEAFF.

This clone was recorded once. The V call is TRBV2, the J call TRBJ2-2; possibly TRBD2 for D (6 bases). CDR1 and CDR2 (germline): SNHLY, FYNNEI. With 5 bases removed from V and 3 bases from J, the gap between germline ends came to 13 bases. This CDR3 region has 15 residues. CDR3 protein: CASSFRGGDTGELFF. The CDR3 nucleotides are TGTGCCAGCAGTTTCAGAGGAGGGGACACCGGGGAGCTGTTTTTT.

The rearrangement joins TRBV5-4 to TRBJ1-4; TRBD1 aligns across 7 bases. With V trimmed by 4 bases and J by 7 bases, 7 bases remained unmatched. This CDR3 spans 14 amino acids. Germline V gene data show CDR1 as SGHNT and CDR2 as YYREEE (reference sequence). CDR3 sequence reads: CASSHGQVGEKLFF. The CDR3 DNA sequence: TGTGCCAGCAGCCACGGACAGGTTGGTGAAAAACTGTTTTTT.

This clone showed up just once. The genes are TRBV12-3 or TRBV12-4 and TRBJ2-2; D unresolved. This CDR3 spans 13 amino acids. V was cut by 8 bases and J by 0 bases, with 7 bases left in between. CDR3 in amino acids: CASLRTNTGELFF. CDR3 DNA: TGTGCCAGCCTCAGGACGAACACCGGGGAGCTGTTTTTT.

The V call is TRBV7-6, the J call TRBJ2-3, with 7 nucleotides matching TRBD2. The germline CDR1 and CDR2 sequences are SGHVS and FNYEAQ. The V segment lost 5 bases and the J segment 0 bases; nucleotides outside the gene matches: 5. The CDR3 totals 15 residues. The CDR3 reads CASSPLALSTDTQYF. The CDR3 DNA sequence: TGTGCCAGCAGCCCACTAGCGCTTAGCACAGATACGCAGTATTTT. Full variable domain (outside the CDR3, taken from reference TRBV7-6 and TRBJ2-3): GAGVSQSPRYKVTKRGQDVALRCDPISGHVSLYWYRQALGQGPEFLTYFNYEAQQDKSGLPNDRFSAERPEGSISTLTIQRTEQRDSAMYRCASSPLALSTDTQYFGPGTRLTVL.

V gene TRBV6-5 combines with J gene TRBJ1-5; D call uncertain. The V gene's germline CDR1 is MNHEY and CDR2 SVGAGI. Trimming stripped 6 bases from V and 5 bases from J, with 5 bases between. The CDR3 has 11 residues. DNA for the CDR3: TGTGCCAGCAGGGGAGATCAGCCCCAGCATTTT. Protein: CASRGDQPQHF.

This clone was recorded once. This sequence joins TRBV15 and TRBJ2-7, with 7 positions matching TRBD1. CDR3 length: 14 residues. Germline V CDR1 and CDR2: LNHNV, YYDKDF (reference sequence). The V segment lost 6 bases and the J segment 0 bases; nucleotides outside the gene matches: 5. CDR3 nucleotide sequence: TGTGCCACCAGGAGGGACAGTAACTCCTACGAGCAGTACTTC. Translation: CATRRDSNSYEQYF.

The rearrangement links TRBV6-6 to TRBJ2-1, with a possible D match to TRBD2 (6 bases). There are 15 residues in the CDR3. Looked up from germline, CDR1 is MNHNY and CDR2 is SVGAGI (reference sequence). Trimming took off 7 bases at V and 9 bases at J, with 22 bases between the two ends. The CDR3 loop is CASIQNPTAGGEQFF. CDR3 sequence (DNA): TGTGCCAGCATTCAAAACCCCACGGCCGGGGGTGAGCAGTTCTTC.

The V and J genes are TRBV10-3 and TRBJ1-1; no clear D. Trimming removed 3 bases at V and 1 base at J, with 6 bases between. Per the germline V gene, CDR1 is ENHRY and CDR2 is SYGVKD. This CDR3 comprises 13 residues. Here the CDR3 DNA reads TGTGCCATCAGTGACAACGGGAACACTGAAGCTTTCTTT. This codes for CAISDNGNTEAFF.

Only a few counts were recorded for this clone. The J gene is TRBJ1-5, the V gene TRBV4-3; D ambiguous. This CDR3 is 15 amino acids long. Trimming took off 0 bases at V and 4 bases at J, with 10 bases between the two ends. In germline, CDR1 is LGHNA, CDR2 YSLEER. CDR3 sequence: CASSQDAGPNQPQHF. CDR3 DNA sequence: TGCGCCAGCAGCCAAGATGCAGGTCCAAATCAGCCCCAGCATTTT.

CDR3 region: CASSYYRDTYNEQFF. DNA of the CDR3: TGTGCCAGCAGTTATTACCGGGACACTTACAATGAGCAGTTCTTC. This chain joins TRBV6-2 or TRBV6-3 and TRBJ2-1; D perhaps matches TRBD1 (6 bases). V was shortened by 3 bases and J by 4 bases, with 13 bases between the two germline ends. The germline CDR1 and CDR2 sequences are MNHEY and SVGEGT. The CDR3 is made up of 15 amino acids.

The V gene is TRBV11-2, the J gene TRBJ2-3; D possibly corresponds to TRBD1 (5 bases). Germline-derived CDR1 and CDR2 are SGHAT and FQNNGV. Trimming stripped 4 bases from V and 0 bases from J, with 14 bases between. This CDR3 comprises 16 residues. Written as DNA, the CDR3 is TGTGCCAGCAGCTCCCACCTTGGGGCTAGCACAGATACGCAGTATTTT. Translated, it gives CASSSHLGASTDTQYF.

This chain joins TRBV4-2 and TRBJ2-1; 10 nucleotides line up with TRBD2. J was trimmed by 8 bases and V by 1 base; bases with no gene match: 5. This CDR3 contains 15 residues. CDR1 and CDR2 from the germline V gene are LGHNA and YNFKEQ. As DNA, the CDR3 is TGTGCCAGCAGCCAAGGGACTAGCGGAGGCGATGAGCAGTTCTTC. Translation: CASSQGTSGGDEQFF.

The V call is TRBV15, the J call TRBJ2-1; 14 bases line up with TRBD2. Germline trimming cut 5 bases from V and 7 bases from J; bases unmatched to any gene: 4. This CDR3 is 15 amino acids long. CDR1 LNHNV and CDR2 YYDKDF come from the germline V gene (reference sequence). This chain's CDR3 is CATSRLAGGQNEQFF. CDR3 bases: TGTGCCACCAGCCGACTAGCGGGGGGGCAGAATGAGCAGTTCTTC.

The J gene is TRBJ2-7, the V gene TRBV11-2; tentative D call: TRBD1 (5 bases). Germline CDR1 is SGHAT and CDR2 is FQNNGV. There are 15 residues in the CDR3. The V and J ends lost 4 bases and 0 bases respectively, with 13 bases between them. CDR3 bases: TGTGCCAGCAGCTCCCTGCAGGGTCTCTCCTACGAGCAGTACTTC. This gives the protein CASSSLQGLSYEQYF.

V gene TRBV7-9 combines with J gene TRBJ2-3; D remains ambiguous. Germline CDR1 and CDR2: SEHNR and FQNEAQ (reference sequence). The CDR3 is made up of 13 amino acids. The V gene lost 3 bases and the J gene lost 0 bases, with 4 bases spanning the gap. CDR3 coding DNA: TGTGCCAGCAGCTTCCCTAGCACAGATACGCAGTATTTT. Translating gives CASSFPSTDTQYF. The full variable domain, rest sourced from reference TRBV7-9 and TRBJ2-3, is DTGVSQNPRHKITKRGQNVTFRCDPISEHNRLYWYRQTLGQGPEFLTYFQNEAQLEKSRLLSDRFSAERPKGSFSTLEIQRTEQGDSAMYLCASSFPSTDTQYFGPGTRLTVL.

The V and J genes are TRBV20-1 and TRBJ2-5, with TRBD1 matching over 8 bases. CDR3 size: 15 residues. Trimming removed 3 bases from V and 5 bases from J; junction bases left unmatched: 11. Germline CDR1 is DFQATT and CDR2 is SNEGSKA (reference sequence). CDR3 residues: CSASQAAGGTETQYF. The DNA for the CDR3 is TGCAGTGCTAGTCAGGCGGCAGGGGGCACGGAGACCCAGTACTTC.

The V and J genes are TRBV5-5 and TRBJ2-3; D perhaps matches TRBD2 (7 bases). CDR1 and CDR2 from the germline V gene are SGHKS and YYEKEE (reference sequence). V was shortened by 1 base and J by 6 bases, with 18 bases between the two germline ends. The CDR3 totals 16 residues. This chain's CDR3 is CASSLNGGPAGDTQYF. CDR3 nucleotide sequence: TGTGCCAGCAGCTTGAACGGGGGGCCCGCCGGGGATACGCAGTATTTT.